The rows below give T cell receptor beta chains drawn from one sample of a study of early T cells in non-severe SARS-CoV-2 infection. TCRdb analysed the 5' RACE reads with MiXCR anew, one entry per CDR3 protein. The table records tens of thousands of distinct CDR3 sequences, over 4.5% of them present only once. Sequencing was done on a sample of whole blood. All receptors come from an adult who was a healthcare worker with PCR-confirmed SARS-CoV-2 infection or an uninfected control (not recorded which). Each CDR3 is given with its conserved first and last residue. The order of the fields is V gene, J gene, CDR3 length, CDR3 protein.

TRBV5-6	TRBJ2-7	11	CASSSQGAQYF
TRBV5-1	TRBJ2-5	14	CASSKGRMQETQYF
TRBV5-1	TRBJ2-7	15	CASSGGDSSYYEQYF
TRBV7-3	TRBJ2-1	15	CASSQGLAGANEQFF
TRBV6-2/TRBV6-3	TRBJ2-7	19	CASSYSRSYPGLPGYEQYF
TRBV19	TRBJ2-3	15	CASSHWAGSTDTQYF
TRBV27	TRBJ1-4	15	CASSLGGLINEKLFF
TRBV29-1	TRBJ2-7	18	CSVGLRDRGFLSSYEQYF
TRBV7-9	TRBJ2-3	14	CASSLTQGGNTQYF
TRBV2	TRBJ1-2	12	CASRGDTYGYTF
TRBV3-1	TRBJ1-6	15	CASSQEGTGVSPLHF
TRBV7-8	TRBJ2-1	14	CASSPVSNSGWQFF
TRBV18	TRBJ2-7	13	CASSRSAVYEQYF
TRBV7-2	TRBJ2-5	18	CASSPPGRVAVLQETQYF
TRBV7-9	TRBJ2-3	14	CASSPRSTTDTQYF
TRBV9	TRBJ1-4	12	CASSSWDEKLFF
TRBV19	TRBJ2-7	13	CASSTPTGAEQYF
TRBV29-1	TRBJ1-2	13	CSIDHGGEYGYTF